These 30 T cell receptor beta chains came from one sample sequenced in a study of a mutant IDH1 vaccine in newly diagnosed glioma. As to time point: baseline, week 1 (first vaccination visit). This sample's treatment: pre-vaccination baseline after standard-of-care therapy. Measured with immunoSEQ multiplex PCR; TCRdb has only the in-frame clones, and not every one. Of fewer than 85,000 clones detected, about 86% appear once; the ten largest clones hold 2.9%. The input for sequencing was PBMCs, taken from a glioma patient treated with radiotherapy, temozolomide or both. The receptors stem from a man aged 30-40 years with glioma.

The chain has TRBV18 and TRBJ2-3; 10 bases line up with TRBD2. Germline loops: CDR1 KGHSH, CDR2 LQKENI. This CDR3 is 17 amino acids long. The ends lost 0 bases at V and 5 bases at J; junction bases unmatched: 8. The CDR3 bases are TGTGCCAGCTCACCACCCACAGCGGGGGGGCCCAGAGATACGCAGTATTTT. Residues: CASSPPTAGGPRDTQYF. The variable domain in full, completed from reference TRBV18 and TRBJ2-3, reads NAGVMQNPRHLVRRRGQEARLRCSPMKGHSHVYWYRQLPEEGLKFMVYLQKENIIDESGMPKERFSAEFPKEGPSILRIQQVVRGDSAAYFCASSPPTAGGPRDTQYFGPGTRLTVL.

The rearrangement uses TRBV4-1 and TRBJ1-5; 7 bases are a match to TRBD1. Germline V lookup: CDR1 MGHRA, CDR2 YSYEKL. The length of the CDR3 is 20 residues. V lost 5 bases, J lost 4 bases, and 23 bases stayed unmatched. The CDR3 DNA reads TGCGCCAGCAGCGATACTTCCACAGGGGCCGCTTGGAACACGAATCAGCCCCAGCATTTT. Its protein is CASSDTSTGAAWNTNQPQHF.

The chain couples TRBV18 to TRBJ1-4; D perhaps matches TRBD1 (6 bases). The CDR3 consists of 18 residues. Between the trimmed V and J ends, which lost 6 bases and 0 bases, there was a span of 20 bases. The germline gives CDR1 KGHSH, CDR2 LQKENI. CDR3 sequence: CASSRTVLNPATNEKLFF. The CDR3 coding sequence is TGTGCCAGCTCCCGGACAGTTTTAAATCCCGCAACTAATGAAAAACTGTTTTTT.

The chain uses TRBV5-4 and TRBJ1-2; TRBD1 agrees at 7 bases. CDR3 length: 16 residues. J gave up 2 bases and V 5 bases, and 12 bases lay outside the gene matches. CDR1 and CDR2 (germline): SGHNT, YYREEE (reference sequence). CDR3 sequence: CASRPGTDRRNYGYTF. CDR3 nucleotides: TGTGCCAGCAGGCCCGGAACGGACAGGAGGAACTATGGCTACACCTTC.

The rearrangement uses TRBV5-1 and TRBJ2-5; D might be TRBD1 (6 bases). Trimming cost V 4 bases and J 1 base, with 11 bases left between them. Germline values: CDR1 SGHRS, CDR2 YFSETQ. This CDR3 is built from 14 residues. In nucleotides, the CDR3 is TGCGCCAGCAGCATGGGGGACATCCAAGAGACCCAGTACTTC. It specifies CASSMGDIQETQYF.

The rearrangement uses TRBV2 and TRBJ2-2; the D gene is possibly TRBD1 (6 bases). V was trimmed by 7 bases and J by 0 bases, leaving 9 bases between them. Looked up from germline, CDR1 is SNHLY and CDR2 is FYNNEI. This CDR3 has 14 amino acids. The CDR3 loop is CASMAGANTGELFF. CDR3 bases: TGTGCCAGCATGGCAGGGGCGAACACCGGGGAGCTGTTTTTT.

The J gene is TRBJ2-1, the V gene TRBV5-6; 7 nucleotides align to TRBD2. CDR1 is SGHDT and CDR2 is YYEEEE in the germline V gene. The V and J ends lost 4 bases and 6 bases, in that order; junction bases with no gene match: 4. This CDR3 comprises 13 residues. The CDR3 is CASSRDYGNEQFF. DNA for the CDR3: TGTGCCAGCAGCCGGGACTACGGCAATGAGCAGTTCTTC. Variable domain in full (rest from reference TRBV5-6 and TRBJ2-1): DAGVTQSPTHLIKTRGQQVTLRCSPKSGHDTVSWYQQALGQGPQFIFQYYEEEERQRGNFPDRFSGHQFPNYSSELNVNALLLGDSALYLCASSRDYGNEQFFGPGTRLTVL.

The chain recombines TRBV6-5 with TRBJ1-2; maybe TRBD1 (5 bases). The CDR3 has 13 residues. Trimming removed 6 bases at V and 1 base at J, with 9 bases between. Germline V gene lookup returns CDR1 MNHEY and CDR2 SVGAGI. The CDR3 nucleotides are TGTGCCAGCAGCCCCCAGGGTAACTATGGCTACACCTTC. This encodes CASSPQGNYGYTF.

The V gene is TRBV11-3, the J gene TRBJ2-5, with D perhaps matching TRBD1 (5 bases). The germline gives CDR1 SGHNT, CDR2 YENEEA. This CDR3 has 13 amino acids. V lost 2 bases and J lost 4, with 8 bases in between. CDR3 amino acids: CASSLQGGETQYF. CDR3 coding DNA: TGTGCCAGCAGCTTACAGGGTGGAGAGACCCAGTACTTC.

The chain couples TRBV6-5 to TRBJ2-7; perhaps TRBD1 as D (6 bases). The CDR3 is made up of 15 amino acids. V lost 6 bases and J 1 base, leaving 16 bases between the germline ends. Germline CDR1 MNHEY, CDR2 SVGAGI. CDR3 sequence: CASRRDRNPSYEQYF. In DNA form, the CDR3 reads TGTGCCAGCAGGAGAGACAGGAACCCGTCCTACGAGCAGTACTTC.

The rearrangement joins TRBV6-6 to TRBJ2-7, with D perhaps assigned TRBD1 or TRBD2 (5 bases each). CDR3 length: 16 amino acids. The ends were cut back, 0 bases at V and 3 bases at J, with 15 bases in the middle. CDR1 is MNHNY and CDR2 is SVGAGI in the germline V gene (reference sequence). CDR3 sequence reads: CASSYSIDRGDYEQYF. CDR3 bases: TGTGCCAGCAGTTACTCAATCGATAGGGGAGACTACGAGCAGTACTTC.

The chain links TRBV18 to TRBJ1-1; D might be TRBD1 (5 bases). Germline values: CDR1 KGHSH, CDR2 LQKENI. The CDR3 has 13 residues. Trimming took off 11 bases at V and 2 bases at J, with 15 bases between the two ends. The CDR3 region has the DNA TGTGCCGCCTTGGAGGGGCGCAACACTGAAGCTTTCTTT. Translation: CAALEGRNTEAFF. Full variable domain (missing parts from reference TRBV18 and TRBJ1-1): NAGVMQNPRHLVRRRGQEARLRCSPMKGHSHVYWYRQLPEEGLKFMVYLQKENIIDESGMPKERFSAEFPKEGPSILRIQQVVRGDSAAYFCAALEGRNTEAFFGQGTRLTVV.

This clone was picked up one time. The rearrangement uses TRBV6-5 and TRBJ1-5; possibly TRBD1 for D (5 bases). Germline V gene lookup returns CDR1 MNHEY and CDR2 SVGAGI. Trimming pared 2 bases from V and 6 bases from J, leaving 8 bases between. The CDR3 runs to 13 residues. The CDR3 DNA is TGTGCCAGCAGTTACCTGGGGGTTCAGCCCCAGCATTTT. As protein: CASSYLGVQPQHF.

The gene calls are TRBV7-9 and TRBJ1-2; D possibly corresponds to TRBD1 (5 bases). The CDR3 totals 14 residues. Trimming left V 5 bases short and J 6 bases short, with 16 bases between. The germline CDR1 and CDR2 sequences are SEHNR and FQNEAQ (reference sequence). The CDR3 sequence: CASSPWGQGDGYTF. CDR3 DNA: TGTGCCAGCAGCCCTTGGGGCCAGGGAGATGGCTACACCTTC. Combining the CDR3 with reference TRBV7-9 and TRBJ1-2 gives the whole variable domain DTGVSQNPRHKITKRGQNVTFRCDPISEHNRLYWYRQTLGQGPEFLTYFQNEAQLEKSRLLSDRFSAERPKGSFSTLEIQRTEQGDSAMYLCASSPWGQGDGYTFGSGTRLTVV.

The J gene is TRBJ1-1, the V gene TRBV5-4; D is undetermined. CDR1 is SGHNT, CDR2 YYREEE, per germline (reference sequence). The CDR3 is 13 amino acids. V lost 5 bases to trimming and J lost 2 bases, with 10 bases between them. The chain's CDR3 is CASRWGPNTEAFF. The CDR3, as DNA: TGTGCCAGCAGATGGGGTCCAAACACTGAAGCTTTCTTT. Using reference TRBV5-4 and TRBJ1-1 for the parts outside the CDR3, the full variable domain is ETGVTQSPTHLIKTRGQQVTLRCSSQSGHNTVSWYQQALGQGPQFIFQYYREEENGRGNFPPRFSGLQFPNYSSELNVNALELDDSALYLCASRWGPNTEAFFGQGTRLTVV.

CDR3: CATSRDRGPNQPQHF. DNA for the CDR3: TGTGCCACCAGCAGAGACAGGGGTCCAAATCAGCCCCAGCATTTT. The gene calls are TRBV15 and TRBJ1-5; a weak D match, TRBD1 (6 bases). CDR1 LNHNV and CDR2 YYDKDF come from the germline V gene (reference sequence). V was clipped by 0 bases and J by 4 bases, with 10 bases between them. This CDR3 contains 15 residues.

V and J are TRBV19 and TRBJ1-2, with D possibly being TRBD1 (5 bases). Germline lookup yields CDR1 LNHDA and CDR2 SQIVND (reference sequence). The V and J ends lost 4 bases and 4 bases respectively, with 19 bases between them. The CDR3 length is 16 residues. The CDR3 DNA follows: TGTGCCAGTAGTACCCCAGAGTCCGGGACCCGCTATGGCTACACCTTC. Translation gives CASSTPESGTRYGYTF. The full variable domain, with the rest looked up from reference TRBV19 and TRBJ1-2, is DGGITQSPKYLFRKEGQNVTLSCEQNLNHDAMYWYRQDPGQGLRLIYYSQIVNDFQKGDIAEGYSVSREKKESFPLTVTSAQKNPTAFYLCASSTPESGTRYGYTFGSGTRLTVV.

The J gene is TRBJ2-7, the V gene TRBV10-1, with D possibly being TRBD1 or TRBD2 (5 bases each). The germline V gene has CDR1 WNHNN and CDR2 SYGVQD (reference sequence). Trimming pared 6 bases from V and 0 bases from J, leaving 12 bases between. This CDR3 has 14 amino acids. The CDR3 reads CASSRDPSSYEQYF. CDR3 nucleotide sequence: TGCGCCAGCAGCCGGGACCCGAGCTCCTACGAGCAGTACTTC.

The rearrangement joins TRBV11-3 to TRBJ2-5; D remains unclear. This CDR3 has 15 amino acids. The ends were cut back, 3 bases at V and 5 bases at J, with 16 bases in the middle. Germline loops: CDR1 SGHNT, CDR2 YENEEA. The CDR3 nucleotides read TGTGCCAGCAGCTTGGGGTTATGGGATAGGGAGACCCAGTACTTC. Its translation is CASSLGLWDRETQYF.

V usage is TRBV14 and J usage is TRBJ2-7; D gene unclear. Looked up from germline, CDR1 is SGHDN and CDR2 is FVKESK. Trimming cost V 6 bases and J 1 base, with 13 bases left between them. This CDR3 is built from 14 residues. CDR3 sequence reads: CASSLNGRSYEQYF. The CDR3, as DNA: TGTGCCAGCAGTTTAAACGGACGGTCCTACGAGCAGTACTTC.

CDR3 nucleotides: TGTGCCAGCAGCTTTTTCCAAGAGACCCAGTACTTC. Translating gives CASSFFQETQYF. The chain couples TRBV7-8 to TRBJ2-5; D is unclear. Looked up from germline, CDR1 is SGHVS and CDR2 is FQNEAQ. The V end lost 3 bases, the J end lost 1 base, and 3 bases lay between the germline ends. The CDR3 is made up of 12 amino acids.

This sequence joins TRBV5-1 and TRBJ2-1; D gene unclear. Germline values: CDR1 SGHRS, CDR2 YFSETQ. V shed 4 bases and J shed 1 base, with 15 bases lying between them. The CDR3 runs to 16 residues. The CDR3 nucleotides are TGCGCCAGCAGCCCTCAGACTTGGAGTTCCTACAATGAGCAGTTCTTC. Translating it yields CASSPQTWSSYNEQFF.

The chain links TRBV18 to TRBJ1-4; maybe TRBD1 (5 bases). Germline V gives CDR1 KGHSH, CDR2 LQKENI. V was pared by 4 bases and J by 8 bases, with 11 bases between. The CDR3 has 13 amino acids. The CDR3 DNA is TGTGCCAGCTCACTCAAGGAGGGGGAAAAACTGTTTTTT. As protein: CASSLKEGEKLFF.

This chain uses TRBV10-3 with TRBJ2-1, with 12 bases identical to TRBD1. The V gene end was trimmed by 10 bases and the J gene end by 0 bases; junction bases not matched to a gene: 16. The CDR3 spans 19 residues. The V gene's germline CDR1 is ENHRY and CDR2 SYGVKD. The CDR3 loop is CATQGAGTGGLSSYNEQFF. As DNA, the CDR3 is TGTGCCACTCAAGGGGCCGGGACAGGGGGCTTAAGCTCCTACAATGAGCAGTTCTTC.

This clone turned up a few times. The chain couples TRBV5-6 to TRBJ1-5; D uncertain. V lost 2 bases to trimming and J lost 6 bases, with 9 bases between them. This CDR3 is built from 13 residues. Germline V CDR1 and CDR2: SGHDT, YYEEEE. Here the CDR3 reads CASSFWGSQPQHF. CDR3 in DNA: TGTGCCAGCAGCTTTTGGGGAAGTCAGCCCCAGCATTTT.

This chain joins TRBV4-2 and TRBJ1-1; a weak D match, TRBD1 (5 bases). The CDR3 loop spans 14 amino acids. Germline V gene lookup returns CDR1 LGHNA and CDR2 YNFKEQ. V was trimmed by 5 bases and J by 0 bases, leaving 10 bases between them. Here the CDR3 DNA reads TGTGCCAGCAGCTTGGGGCAGGTGAACACTGAAGCTTTCTTT. Protein sequence: CASSLGQVNTEAFF.

J is TRBJ1-2 and V is TRBV29-1; D gene unclear. The V and J ends lost 0 bases and 5 bases respectively, with 7 bases between them. The CDR3 loop spans 12 amino acids. From germline, CDR1 is SQVTM and CDR2 ANQGSEA. The CDR3 spells CSVEDGHYGYTF. The CDR3 nucleotides are TGCAGCGTTGAAGATGGGCATTATGGCTACACCTTC. The full variable domain, its missing parts supplied by reference TRBV29-1 and TRBJ1-2, is SAVISQKPSRDICQRGTSLTIQCQVDSQVTMMFWYRQQPGQSLTLIATANQGSEATYESGFVIDKFPISRPNLTFSTLTVSNMSPEDSSIYLCSVEDGHYGYTFGSGTRLTVV.

J is TRBJ1-6 and V is TRBV19; 7 bases line up with TRBD1. CDR3 size: 16 residues. Germline assignment: CDR1 LNHDA and CDR2 SQIVND (reference sequence). V was clipped by 9 bases and J by 9 bases; unmatched bases: 17. The CDR3 is CASTRTGSGISSPLHF. The CDR3 nucleotides read TGTGCCAGCACCAGGACAGGATCAGGAATTTCTTCACCCCTCCACTTT.

A remark on this clone: Other DNA sequences in this sample translate to the same CDR3. The gene calls are TRBV7-9 and TRBJ1-2; D is undetermined. Trimming pared 1 base from V and 4 bases from J, leaving 10 bases between. Germline V gives CDR1 SEHNR, CDR2 FQNEAQ (reference sequence). CDR3 size: 14 residues. CDR3 in amino acids: CASSLEVAAYGYTF. CDR3 coding DNA: TGTGCCAGCAGCTTAGAGGTGGCAGCCTATGGCTACACCTTC.

J is TRBJ1-4 and V is TRBV12-5, with 11 bases aligning to TRBD1. CDR1 and CDR2 (germline): LGHNT, FRNRAP. The CDR3 consists of 19 residues. V lost 0 bases to trimming and J lost 5 bases; unmatched junction nucleotides: 11. CDR3: CASGLVSALGDRGNEKLFF. The CDR3 region has the DNA TGTGCTAGTGGTTTGGTATCGGCATTGGGGGACAGGGGGAATGAAAAACTGTTTTTT.